The rows below give T cell receptor beta chains drawn from one sample of a study of identifying expanded T cells in peripheral blood. The protocol was immunoSEQ multiplex PCR, while the TCRdb copy is restricted to in-frame clones and leaves out a portion. Among fewer than 85,000 clones listed, around four fifths were seen once. The sequenced sample consisted of blood. These receptors all stem from a person between 18 and 75 years old in good health. Each CDR3 is given with its conserved first and last residue. Fields, in order: V gene, D gene, clone size, J gene, CDR3 protein, CDR3 DNA. D genes are given only for firm matches. Some rows mark clone size as missing; the rest say once, few, many or name a class of expanded clone.

v_call: TRBV5-4
d_call: .
clone_size: .
j_call: TRBJ2-5
cdr3_aa: CASSNQQGSGETQYF
cdr3_nt: TGTGCCAGCAGTAACCAACAGGGTAGTGGAGAGACCCAGTACTTC

v_call: TRBV9
d_call: TRBD1
clone_size: .
j_call: TRBJ2-7
cdr3_aa: CASSPRGRGQGHYEQYF
cdr3_nt: TGTGCCAGCAGCCCCAGAGGAAGGGGACAGGGGCACTACGAGCAGTACTTC

v_call: TRBV4-2
d_call: .
clone_size: .
j_call: TRBJ1-1
cdr3_aa: CASSQGGEAFF
cdr3_nt: TGTGCCAGCAGCCAAGGGGGGGAAGCTTTCTTT

v_call: TRBV11-2
d_call: .
clone_size: once
j_call: TRBJ2-2
cdr3_aa: CASSLDEQGVYTGELFF
cdr3_nt: TGTGCCAGCAGCTTAGATGAGCAGGGTGTGTACACCGGGGAGCTGTTTTTT

v_call: TRBV19
d_call: TRBD1
clone_size: once
j_call: TRBJ1-1
cdr3_aa: CASSIDRVGNTEAFF
cdr3_nt: TGTGCCAGTAGTATTGACAGGGTTGGAAACACTGAAGCTTTCTTT

v_call: TRBV10-3
d_call: .
clone_size: .
j_call: TRBJ2-1
cdr3_aa: CAIRPGGSYNEQFF
cdr3_nt: TGTGCCATCAGGCCAGGGGGGTCCTACAATGAGCAGTTCTTC

v_call: TRBV19
d_call: .
clone_size: many
j_call: TRBJ1-5
cdr3_aa: CATTDRTASNQPQHF
cdr3_nt: TGTGCCACCACAGACCGGACAGCTAGCAATCAGCCCCAGCATTTT

v_call: TRBV18
d_call: TRBD1
clone_size: few
j_call: TRBJ2-6
cdr3_aa: CASSPNPGTGVGANVLTF
cdr3_nt: TGTGCCAGCTCACCCAATCCCGGGACAGGGGTCGGGGCCAACGTCCTGACTTTC

v_call: TRBV11-2
d_call: TRBD2
clone_size: .
j_call: TRBJ2-5
cdr3_aa: CASSARGGSHAGGGAQYF
cdr3_nt: TGTGCCAGCAGCGCCCGAGGGGGGTCCCACGCGGGAGGTGGAGCCCAGTACTTC

v_call: TRBV6-5
d_call: TRBD1
clone_size: .
j_call: TRBJ2-2
cdr3_aa: CASLPGQLGTGELFF
cdr3_nt: TGTGCCAGCCTACCGGGACAGCTTGGCACCGGGGAGCTGTTTTTT

v_call: TRBV5-6
d_call: TRBD2
clone_size: .
j_call: TRBJ2-1
cdr3_aa: CASSLGGLAGRGWRDEQFF
cdr3_nt: TGTGCCAGCAGCTTGGGGGGACTAGCGGGAAGGGGATGGAGGGATGAGCAGTTCTTC

v_call: TRBV2
d_call: .
clone_size: few
j_call: TRBJ1-1
cdr3_aa: CARQVGDTEAFF
cdr3_nt: TGTGCCAGACAGGTCGGGGACACTGAAGCTTTCTTT

v_call: TRBV7-9
d_call: TRBD1
clone_size: .
j_call: TRBJ1-1
cdr3_aa: CASSRNRGVDTEAFF
cdr3_nt: TGTGCCAGCAGCCGGAACAGGGGGGTGGACACTGAAGCTTTCTTT

v_call: TRBV5-1
d_call: .
clone_size: .
j_call: TRBJ2-6
cdr3_aa: CASSLGGTGANVLTF
cdr3_nt: TGCGCCAGCAGCTTGGGGGGCACTGGGGCCAACGTCCTGACTTTC

v_call: TRBV19
d_call: .
clone_size: .
j_call: TRBJ1-5
cdr3_aa: CASKEVRNSNQPQHF
cdr3_nt: TGTGCCAGTAAGGAGGTCAGGAATTCCAATCAGCCCCAGCATTTT